The T cell receptor (beta chain) described here comes from a study of CD8 T cells in ankylosing spondylitis. Between the trimmed V and J ends, which lost 1 base and 6 bases, there was a span of 7 bases. Germline V gene lookup returns CDR1 SEHNR and CDR2 FQNEAQ (reference sequence). The CDR3 extends over 14 amino acids. From the 5' RACE reads, TCRdb called clonotypes with MiXCR, one entry per CDR3 protein. The repertoire holds 300,000 to 400,000 distinct CDR3 sequences, with more than 20% as singletons. V is TRBV7-9 and J is TRBJ1-6; D not resolved. Specimen: blood, either unsorted or a sorted T cell fraction (not recorded which). This clonotype was obtained from a male donor with ankylosing spondylitis or in good health (not recorded which). This CDR3 is CASSLDGPNSPLHF. In DNA, the CDR3 is TGTGCCAGCAGCTTAGATGGGCCTAATTCACCCCTCCACTTT.